This T cell receptor (beta chain) was found in a study of blood T cell repertoires in COVID-19. The wider study: The United States, Italy and Spain supplied acute and convalescent COVID-19 samples. T cells, B-cell-depleted T cells, or PBMCs provided the cDNA or gDNA that served as material.

The CDR3 consists of 13 residues. The V end lost 3 bases, the J end lost 7 bases, and 12 bases lay between the germline ends. Per germline, CDR1 KGHSH and CDR2 LQKENI. Authors' analysis steps: By means of reference gene primer amplification, nucleated cell counts were estimated. The repertoire was sequenced with immunoSEQ multiplex PCR; TCRdb's copy has only in-frame clones and lacks some. The V and J calls and clone size come from that table; D and trimming were worked out from the DNA. The sample has around 700,000 clones, 85% to 90% seen once. The clonotype comes from a woman aged 18-35 years with acute or convalescent COVID-19. The sequenced sample consisted of peripheral blood. The chain is built from TRBV18 and TRBJ1-2; tentative D call: TRBD1 (5 bases). Written as DNA, the CDR3 is TGTGCCAGCTCACCTCTTCAGGGTGGTGGCTACACCTTC. Its translation: CASSPLQGGGYTF.